These 22 T cell receptor beta chains were sequenced from one sample in a study of Ad26.COV2.S vaccination and SARS-CoV-2 variants. Here immunoSEQ multiplex PCR was the method, and the copy in TCRdb shows in-frame clones only, minus some. The repertoire holds over 110,000 clones, with 86% as singletons. The starting material was peripheral blood, obtained after recovery from COVID-19. These receptors were taken from a human donor who had recovered from COVID-19.

The V gene is TRBV7-2, the J gene TRBJ2-1, with D unclear. The CDR3 has 14 amino acids. CDR1 SGHTA and CDR2 FQGNSA come from the germline V gene. Trimming shortened V by 6 bases and J by 2 bases, and 11 bases separated the two germline ends. Here the CDR3 DNA reads TGTGCCAGCAGTCCACCAACGGCCTACAATGAGCAGTTCTTC. It codes for CASSPPTAYNEQFF.

The V call is TRBV7-8, the J call TRBJ1-5; 8 bases are shared with TRBD1. CDR3 length equals 17 residues. In germline, CDR1 is SGHVS, CDR2 FQNEAQ. With V trimmed by 0 bases and J by 2 bases, 6 bases remained unmatched. The chain's CDR3 is CASSLAPLDRGNQPQHF. Written as DNA, the CDR3 is TGTGCCAGCAGCTTAGCCCCCCTGGACAGGGGCAATCAGCCCCAGCATTTT.

The J gene is TRBJ2-7, the V gene TRBV6-2 or TRBV6-3; 9 bases agree with TRBD2. Germline values: CDR1 MNHEY, CDR2 SVGEGT. The CDR3 extends over 14 amino acids. V gave up 2 bases and J gave up 7 bases; unmatched junction bases: 6. The CDR3 DNA reads as TGTGCCAGCAGTTACACTAGGACTAGCGATGAGCAGTACTTC. Amino acid sequence: CASSYTRTSDEQYF.

The count of this clone is one. The gene calls are TRBV7-8 and TRBJ2-2; TRBD1 aligns across 7 bases. The CDR3 sequence is 16 residues long. The V and J ends lost 7 bases and 2 bases, in that order; junction bases with no gene match: 10. In germline, CDR1 is SGHVS, CDR2 FQNEAQ. The CDR3 spells CASTQNRGKNTGELFF. The DNA of the CDR3 is TGTGCCAGCACCCAAAACAGGGGAAAAAACACCGGGGAGCTGTTTTTT. The variable domain in full, completed from reference TRBV7-8 and TRBJ2-2, reads GAGVSQSPRYKVAKRGQDVALRCDPISGHVSLFWYQQALGQGPEFLTYFQNEAQLDKSGLPSDRFFAERPEGSVSTLKIQRTQQEDSAVYLCASTQNRGKNTGELFFGEGSRLTVL.

This clone appeared once. V usage is TRBV6-5 and J usage is TRBJ2-4, with D tentatively TRBD1 (5 bases). CDR1 and CDR2 from the germline V gene are MNHEY and SVGAGI. The V gene lost 0 bases and the J gene lost 0 bases, with 9 bases spanning the gap. The CDR3 totals 16 residues. CDR3 loop: CASSYSQGKAKNIQYF. DNA of the CDR3: TGTGCCAGCAGTTACTCGCAGGGCAAAGCCAAAAACATTCAGTACTTC.

The chain has TRBV5-6 and TRBJ2-1, with D possibly matching TRBD2 (5 bases). The CDR3 contains 15 residues. Germline-derived CDR1 and CDR2 are SGHDT and YYEEEE. The V gene lost 0 bases and the J gene lost 2 bases, with 9 bases spanning the gap. In DNA, the CDR3 is TGTGCCAGCAGCTTGGTGAGCGGCACCTACAATGAGCAGTTCTTC. Translated, it gives CASSLVSGTYNEQFF.

CDR3 sequence (DNA): TGCGCCAGCAGCTATGGAGCAGGGGAGACCCAGTACTTC. It specifies CASSYGAGETQYF. The chain couples TRBV5-1 to TRBJ2-5, with a weak D call TRBD1 (5 bases). The germline V and J ends were trimmed by 3 bases and 5 bases, with 11 bases remaining between them. The CDR3 covers 13 residues. The germline CDR1 and CDR2 sequences are SGHRS and YFSETQ.

The chain is built from TRBV5-6 and TRBJ1-3, with a weak D call TRBD1 (5 bases). Germline V gives CDR1 SGHDT, CDR2 YYEEEE. V was cut by 7 bases and J by 3 bases, with 14 bases left in between. The CDR3 is made up of 14 amino acids. CDR3 protein: CASRARGVGNTIYF. The DNA of the CDR3 is TGTGCCAGCCGAGCTAGGGGAGTTGGAAACACCATATATTTT.

The chain has TRBV19 and TRBJ2-1, with 11 bases that match TRBD2. This CDR3 has 16 residues. Germline V CDR1 and CDR2: LNHDA, SQIVND (reference sequence). Trimming cost V 7 bases and J 8 bases; bases outside gene matches: 13. The CDR3 protein is CASMYVSGGAEDEQFF. The CDR3 DNA is TGTGCCAGTATGTATGTTAGCGGGGGGGCGGAGGATGAGCAGTTCTTC.

This sequence joins TRBV7-9 and TRBJ2-7, with D hard to call. The CDR3 has 13 residues. V was pared by 1 base and J by 3 bases, with 7 bases between. Per the germline V gene, CDR1 is SEHNR and CDR2 is FQNEAQ (reference sequence). The CDR3 DNA sequence: TGTGCCAGCAGCTTAGGATACTTCTACGAGCAGTACTTC. It encodes CASSLGYFYEQYF.

V usage is TRBV2 and J usage is TRBJ1-5; D might be TRBD1 (5 bases). CDR3 length: 16 amino acids. Germline CDR1 and CDR2: SNHLY and FYNNEI. Trimming stripped 4 bases from V and 5 bases from J, with 18 bases between. CDR3 DNA: TGTGCCAGCAGTGCCCATGCGGGGGGAGCTGATCAGCCCCAGCATTTT. It translates to CASSAHAGGADQPQHF.

This rearrangement joins TRBV12-3 or TRBV12-4 to TRBJ2-2; D is ambiguous. The CDR3 totals 12 residues. Between the trimmed V and J ends, which lost 3 bases and 6 bases, there was a span of 5 bases. The CDR3 coding sequence is TGTGCCAGCAGTTTCTACCCCGGGGAGCTGTTTTTT. Its translation: CASSFYPGELFF.

This clone showed up just a few times. The chain joins TRBV2 to TRBJ2-1; a weak D match, TRBD1 (5 bases). CDR3 length equals 14 residues. V was pared by 9 bases and J by 0 bases, with 12 bases between. Germline-derived CDR1 and CDR2 are SNHLY and FYNNEI. CDR3 sequence reads: CASKRGSSYNEQFF. The CDR3 bases are TGTGCCAGTAAAAGGGGTAGCTCCTACAATGAGCAGTTCTTC. The full variable domain, with the rest looked up from reference TRBV2 and TRBJ2-1, is EPEVTQTPSHQVTQMGQEVILRCVPISNHLYFYWYRQILGQKVEFLVSFYNNEISEKSEIFDDQFSVERPDGSNFTLKIRSTKLEDSAMYFCASKRGSSYNEQFFGPGTRLTVL.

V usage is TRBV6-5 and J usage is TRBJ1-1, with 7 nucleotides matching TRBD1. Germline V gene sequence: CDR1 MNHEY, CDR2 SVGAGI. The CDR3 is made up of 11 amino acids. Trimming took 6 bases from V and 8 from J; bases not matched to a gene: 3. As DNA, the CDR3 is TGTGCCAGCAGAAAGACAGGGGAAGCTTTCTTT. Amino acid sequence: CASRKTGEAFF.

The chain links TRBV12-3 or TRBV12-4 to TRBJ2-6; D is uncertain. The CDR3 is 13 amino acids. V was pared by 3 bases and J by 4 bases, with 4 bases between. Here the CDR3 reads CASSFSGANVLTF. The CDR3 DNA reads as TGTGCCAGCAGTTTTTCCGGGGCCAACGTCCTGACTTTC.

This clone has only one observation. The chain combines TRBV30 with TRBJ1-1; D remains unclear. V dropped 4 bases and J dropped 2 bases, with 5 bases sitting between them. The CDR3 extends over 11 amino acids. The germline gives CDR1 GTSNPN, CDR2 SVGIG (reference sequence). This CDR3 reads CAWNINTEAFF. CDR3 nucleotide sequence: TGTGCCTGGAACATCAACACTGAAGCTTTCTTT. The full variable domain, its missing parts supplied by reference TRBV30 and TRBJ1-1, is SQTIHQWPATLVQPVGSPLSLECTVEGTSNPNLYWYRQAAGRGLQLLFYSVGIGQISSEVPQNLSASRPQDRQFILSSKKLLLSDSGFYLCAWNINTEAFFGQGTRLTVV.

The chain links TRBV19 to TRBJ2-2; possible D gene TRBD1, 6 bases. CDR1 LNHDA and CDR2 SQIVND come from the germline V gene (reference sequence). The ends were cut back, 11 bases at V and 13 bases at J, with 17 bases in the middle. There are 11 residues in the CDR3. This CDR3 reads CAVSQGNGLFF. The CDR3 region has the DNA TGTGCCGTATCTCAGGGGAACGGGCTGTTTTTT. Full variable domain (remainder filled in from reference TRBV19 and TRBJ2-2): DGGITQSPKYLFRKEGQNVTLSCEQNLNHDAMYWYRQDPGQGLRLIYYSQIVNDFQKGDIAEGYSVSREKKESFPLTVTSAQKNPTAFYLCAVSQGNGLFFGEGSRLTVL.

This chain links TRBV15 with TRBJ2-1, with TRBD2 as a possible D gene (6 bases). The V gene lost 8 bases and the J gene lost 0 bases, with 11 bases spanning the gap. The CDR3 has 14 residues. Germline loops: CDR1 LNHNV, CDR2 YYDKDF (reference sequence). The CDR3 DNA reads as TGTGCCACCTGGGAGGCCAACTCCTACAATGAGCAGTTCTTC. Residues: CATWEANSYNEQFF.

The chain couples TRBV6-1 to TRBJ2-3; 9 nucleotides align to TRBD2. Per the germline V gene, CDR1 is MNHNS and CDR2 is SASEGT. The CDR3 contains 17 residues. V was pared by 4 bases and J by 2 bases, with 10 bases of the junction left unmatched. The CDR3 spells CASSANYGGGVTDTQYF. The CDR3 nucleotides are TGTGCCAGCAGTGCCAATTATGGCGGGGGGGTCACAGATACGCAGTATTTT.

In this sample, this clone turned up once. The rearrangement joins TRBV29-1 to TRBJ1-2, with a tentative D call TRBD1 (6 bases). Germline CDR1 is SQVTM and CDR2 is ANQGSEA. This CDR3 contains 10 residues. CDR3 DNA: TGCGGAACAGGGAGCTATGGCTACACCTTC. Protein sequence: CGTGSYGYTF.

In this sample, this clone turned up once. The chain has TRBV6-6 and TRBJ1-6, with 10 bases matching TRBD1. The V gene's germline CDR1 is MNHNY and CDR2 SVGAGI (reference sequence). V was pared by 6 bases and J by 9 bases, with 5 bases of the junction left unmatched. This CDR3 spans 14 amino acids. The CDR3 DNA reads as TGTGCCAGCAGCCGCGGACAGGGGGGTTCACCCCTCCACTTT. Its translation is CASSRGQGGSPLHF.

The genes are TRBV30 and TRBJ1-5; 7 bases fit TRBD1. Germline CDR1 reads GTSNPN; CDR2 reads SVGIG (reference sequence). The CDR3 is made up of 15 amino acids. J was trimmed by 5 bases and V by 1 base; bases with no gene match: 8. The CDR3 sequence is CAWSGLDRDDQPQHF. CDR3 in DNA: TGTGCCTGGAGTGGACTAGACAGGGATGATCAGCCCCAGCATTTT. Full variable domain (remainder filled in from reference TRBV30 and TRBJ1-5): SQTIHQWPATLVQPVGSPLSLECTVEGTSNPNLYWYRQAAGRGLQLLFYSVGIGQISSEVPQNLSASRPQDRQFILSSKKLLLSDSGFYLCAWSGLDRDDQPQHFGDGTRLSIL.